This T cell receptor (beta chain) is drawn from a study of tumor-infiltrating lymphocytes in primary liver carcinoma. V shed 5 bases, J shed 4 bases, and the junction held 18 bases outside the gene matches. The CDR3 totals 18 residues. The germline gives CDR1 SGHVS, CDR2 FQNEAQ. This clonotype was recorded at least ten times. Production of TCR beta cDNA used 400 to 600 ng total RNA together with a constant-region primer. Libraries covering TCR beta were generated through three nested multiplex PCR rounds (using a slightly modified ARM-PCR). Researchers ran the first two PCR rounds for ten to eleven cycles each with TRBV1-TRBV30 forward primers and a C-beta reverse primer. TCRdb reanalysed the multiplex PCR reads using MiXCR and keeps one entry per CDR3 protein. Of about 110,000 distinct CDR3 sequences in the sample, roughly four fifths were seen once. Joint extraction of RNA and DNA used roughly 19-33 mg of bulk tissue that was unsorted.

Material for sequencing was liver tumor tissue from sampling region 3. As for subset: tumor region T3, left-lateral pole. V gene TRBV7-8 combines with J gene TRBJ2-3, with TRBD2 identical over 7 bases. The sequence was obtained from a middle-aged man with primary liver carcinoma and hepatitis B virus infection. The CDR3 nucleotides read TGTGCCAGCAGCCCCGTTTTTGGGGGAGGGCCATTGGCAGATACGCAGTATTTT. As protein: CASSPVFGGGPLADTQYF. The full variable domain, in which reference TRBV7-8 and TRBJ2-3 provide the parts outside the CDR3, is GAGVSQSPRYKVAKRGQDVALRCDPISGHVSLFWYQQALGQGPEFLTYFQNEAQLDKSGLPSDRFFAERPEGSVSTLKIQRTQQEDSAVYLCASSPVFGGGPLADTQYFGPGTRLTVL.